The entry below describes one TCR beta chain. This sample is part of a study of blood T cell repertoires in COVID-19. Background on the study: The cDNA or gDNA used as material had been derived from T cells, B-cell-depleted T cells, or PBMCs.

Those enrolled, adults aged roughly 18 to 89 years, came from 25 or so US areas. Each participant's cohort was designated according to participant-reported clinical history. Assay used: immunoSEQ multiplex PCR; TCRdb lists only in-frame clones, some missing. Of around 200,000 clones listed, more than 80% are singletons. The CDR3 sequence is 18 residues long. Germline assignment: CDR1 MGHRA and CDR2 YSYEKL. V was shortened by 1 base and J by 1 base, with 17 bases between the two germline ends. The sequence was obtained from a man aged 35 to 55 who had recovered from COVID-19. What was sequenced was PBMCs or T cells enriched from blood (not recorded which). This chain uses TRBV4-1 with TRBJ1-5; D is unresolved. DNA for the CDR3: TGCGCCAGCAGCCAAGTCGACCTGGGCTTTAGAAGCAATCAGCCCCAGCATTTT. Protein: CASSQVDLGFRSNQPQHF.